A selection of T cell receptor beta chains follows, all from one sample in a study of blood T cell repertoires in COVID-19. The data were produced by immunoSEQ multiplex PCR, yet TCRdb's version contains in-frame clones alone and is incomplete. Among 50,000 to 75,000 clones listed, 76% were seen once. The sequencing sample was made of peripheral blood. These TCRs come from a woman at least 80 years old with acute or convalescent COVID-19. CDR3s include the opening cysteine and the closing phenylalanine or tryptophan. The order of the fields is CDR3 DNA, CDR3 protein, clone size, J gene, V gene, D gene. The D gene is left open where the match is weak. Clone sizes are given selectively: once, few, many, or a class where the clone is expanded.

cdr3_nt: TGCAGCGTTGGAGCGGGAGGGCCCAGCTCCTACAATGAGCAGTTCTTC; cdr3_aa: CSVGAGGPSSYNEQFF; clone_size: once; j_call: TRBJ2-1; v_call: TRBV29-1; d_call: TRBD2
cdr3_nt: TGTGCCAGCAGTTTAATCGGAGTTTGGAACACTGAAGCTTTCTTT; cdr3_aa: CASSLIGVWNTEAFF; clone_size: once; j_call: TRBJ1-1; v_call: TRBV28; d_call: NA
cdr3_nt: TGTGCCACAAAGACTACCCGGGATACCTACGAGCAGTACTTC; cdr3_aa: CATKTTRDTYEQYF; clone_size: NA; j_call: TRBJ2-7; v_call: TRBV19; d_call: NA
cdr3_nt: TGTGCCAGCAGACGACAGGGCCATAATTCACCCCTCCACTTT; cdr3_aa: CASRRQGHNSPLHF; clone_size: NA; j_call: TRBJ1-6; v_call: TRBV2; d_call: TRBD1
cdr3_nt: TGTGCCAGCAGTGAAGGGACTAGCGGGTGGTTGGCCGGGGAGCTGTTTTTT; cdr3_aa: CASSEGTSGWLAGELFF; clone_size: once; j_call: TRBJ2-2; v_call: TRBV2; d_call: TRBD2
cdr3_nt: TGTGCCAGCTCACCTGAGACTTTAAACACCGGGGAGCTGTTTTTT; cdr3_aa: CASSPETLNTGELFF; clone_size: once; j_call: TRBJ2-2; v_call: TRBV18; d_call: NA
cdr3_nt: TGTGCCAGCAGCTTAGCCGGGACAGCAGGCTCACCCCTCCACTTT; cdr3_aa: CASSLAGTAGSPLHF; clone_size: NA; j_call: TRBJ1-6; v_call: TRBV7-2; d_call: TRBD1
cdr3_nt: TGTGCCAGCAGCCCGGACAGGGGTTCCTACAATGAGCAGTTCTTC; cdr3_aa: CASSPDRGSYNEQFF; clone_size: NA; j_call: TRBJ2-1; v_call: TRBV3-1/TRBV3-2; d_call: TRBD1
cdr3_nt: TGTGCCAGCAGCTTAACGAGTAGAGCAGCGGACACCGGGGAGCTGTTTTTT; cdr3_aa: CASSLTSRAADTGELFF; clone_size: many; j_call: TRBJ2-2; v_call: TRBV7-3; d_call: NA
cdr3_nt: TGCGCCAGCAGCCAACTAAGGCCGAGGGGGCTGGACCGGTTGGAAGCTTTCTTT; cdr3_aa: CASSQLRPRGLDRLEAFF; clone_size: NA; j_call: TRBJ1-1; v_call: TRBV4-1; d_call: TRBD1
cdr3_nt: TGTGCCAGTAGTCCCCCGAGGGGGAATCAGCCCCAGCATTTT; cdr3_aa: CASSPPRGNQPQHF; clone_size: NA; j_call: TRBJ1-5; v_call: TRBV19; d_call: NA
cdr3_nt: TGTGCCAGCAGTGAAGCGCACGGACAAATCCCCTACGAGCAGTACTTC; cdr3_aa: CASSEAHGQIPYEQYF; clone_size: NA; j_call: TRBJ2-7; v_call: TRBV2; d_call: NA
cdr3_nt: TGTGCCAGCAGCTTAGACAGGGCCAATCAGCCCCAGCATTTT; cdr3_aa: CASSLDRANQPQHF; clone_size: NA; j_call: TRBJ1-5; v_call: TRBV7-2; d_call: NA
cdr3_nt: TGTGCCAGCAGCCCGGGAGGGTACACCGGGGAGCTGTTTTTT; cdr3_aa: CASSPGGYTGELFF; clone_size: NA; j_call: TRBJ2-2; v_call: TRBV7-9; d_call: TRBD2
cdr3_nt: TGTGCCAGCAGCTCCAGGCTAGCCAAAAACATTCAGTACTTC; cdr3_aa: CASSSRLAKNIQYF; clone_size: few; j_call: TRBJ2-4; v_call: TRBV11-2; d_call: NA
cdr3_nt: TGTGCCAGCAGCACAACAACAGGTGATAGCAATCAGCCCCAGCATTTT; cdr3_aa: CASSTTTGDSNQPQHF; clone_size: few; j_call: TRBJ1-5; v_call: TRBV21-1; d_call: NA
cdr3_nt: TGCGCCAGCAGCATTCAACTAGCATACGAGCAGTACTTC; cdr3_aa: CASSIQLAYEQYF; clone_size: NA; j_call: TRBJ2-7; v_call: TRBV5-1; d_call: NA
cdr3_nt: TGTGCCTATCGCAACAACTTCAGGGTACCATCTCTCCAAGAGACCCAGTACTTC; cdr3_aa: CAYRNNFRVPSLQETQYF; clone_size: many; j_call: TRBJ2-5; v_call: TRBV30; d_call: NA
cdr3_nt: TGTGCCAGTAGCTTCAGCCCGGGGAGCTCTGGAAACACCATATATTTT; cdr3_aa: CASSFSPGSSGNTIYF; clone_size: NA; j_call: TRBJ1-3; v_call: TRBV19; d_call: NA
cdr3_nt: TGTGCCAGCAGCTTAGCGCAGTTAGCAAACAATGAGCAGTTCTTC; cdr3_aa: CASSLAQLANNEQFF; clone_size: NA; j_call: TRBJ2-1; v_call: TRBV7-9; d_call: NA
cdr3_nt: TGTGCCAGCAGTCCTGGGGACAGGGAATTGGGAGGCTACACCTTC; cdr3_aa: CASSPGDRELGGYTF; clone_size: NA; j_call: TRBJ1-2; v_call: TRBV28; d_call: TRBD1
cdr3_nt: TGCAGCGTTGTGAGGGGACTTAGCACAGATACGCAGTATTTT; cdr3_aa: CSVVRGLSTDTQYF; clone_size: NA; j_call: TRBJ2-3; v_call: TRBV29-1; d_call: NA
cdr3_nt: TGTGCCAGCAGCCCCGGGACTAGCGGGAGGGGGTTTACCCAGTACTTC; cdr3_aa: CASSPGTSGRGFTQYF; clone_size: NA; j_call: TRBJ2-5; v_call: TRBV5-4; d_call: TRBD2
cdr3_nt: TGTGCAAGTCGCTTCAGGACTAGCGGGAGGGCCTCGAACACCGGGGAGCTGTTTTTT; cdr3_aa: CASRFRTSGRASNTGELFF; clone_size: NA; j_call: TRBJ2-2; v_call: TRBV12-2; d_call: NA
cdr3_nt: TGTGCCAGCAGCCTTATTGGAAACACCATATATTTT; cdr3_aa: CASSLIGNTIYF; clone_size: NA; j_call: TRBJ1-3; v_call: TRBV7-2; d_call: NA
cdr3_nt: TGTGCCAGCAGTGAGCGGGGGAATACGCAGTATTTT; cdr3_aa: CASSERGNTQYF; clone_size: NA; j_call: TRBJ2-3; v_call: TRBV2; d_call: TRBD2
cdr3_nt: TGTGCCAGCAGCTTAAGGGGTTCGACTAGCGGGAGGAGCACAGATACGCAGTATTTT; cdr3_aa: CASSLRGSTSGRSTDTQYF; clone_size: NA; j_call: TRBJ2-3; v_call: TRBV7-9; d_call: TRBD2
cdr3_nt: TGTGCCAGCAGCTCCCAGGGGGCCGGTGAAAAACTGTTTTTT; cdr3_aa: CASSSQGAGEKLFF; clone_size: NA; j_call: TRBJ1-4; v_call: TRBV7-2; d_call: TRBD1
cdr3_nt: TGTGCCAGCAGTGGACAGGGGAGCGCTAATGAAAAACTGTTTTTT; cdr3_aa: CASSGQGSANEKLFF; clone_size: NA; j_call: TRBJ1-4; v_call: TRBV7-2; d_call: TRBD1
cdr3_nt: TGTGCCAGCAGTTTAAACAGGAACTACAATGAGCAGTTCTTC; cdr3_aa: CASSLNRNYNEQFF; clone_size: NA; j_call: TRBJ2-1; v_call: TRBV27; d_call: NA
cdr3_nt: TGTGCCAGCAGGAGGACAGGGGGGACTAATGAAAAACTGTTTTTT; cdr3_aa: CASRRTGGTNEKLFF; clone_size: NA; j_call: TRBJ1-4; v_call: TRBV2; d_call: TRBD1
cdr3_nt: TGTGCCAGCAGCTTAGCGCAGGCTGGTGGAAACACCATATATTTT; cdr3_aa: CASSLAQAGGNTIYF; clone_size: NA; j_call: TRBJ1-3; v_call: TRBV7-6; d_call: NA
cdr3_nt: TGCGCCAGCAGCCAATTCGTAGTTAGCGGGAGGGTCAATGAGCAGTTCTTC; cdr3_aa: CASSQFVVSGRVNEQFF; clone_size: NA; j_call: TRBJ2-1; v_call: TRBV4-1; d_call: TRBD2
cdr3_nt: TGTGCCAGCAGCCAATATAGCGGGAGAGGAGAGACCCAGTACTTC; cdr3_aa: CASSQYSGRGETQYF; clone_size: NA; j_call: TRBJ2-5; v_call: TRBV4-2; d_call: TRBD2
cdr3_nt: TGTGCCAGCAGCCCCTTACTACCGGGACTAGCGGAGTACGAGCAGTACTTC; cdr3_aa: CASSPLLPGLAEYEQYF; clone_size: NA; j_call: TRBJ2-7; v_call: TRBV7-8; d_call: TRBD2
cdr3_nt: TGTGCCAGCAGTCTCCCAGGGGGCGCTGGGGACTATGGCTACACCTTC; cdr3_aa: CASSLPGGAGDYGYTF; clone_size: NA; j_call: TRBJ1-2; v_call: TRBV28; d_call: TRBD1
cdr3_nt: TGTGCCAGCCCTCCCTCCGGGGACTGTTCCTACGAGCAGTACTTC; cdr3_aa: CASPPSGDCSYEQYF; clone_size: many; j_call: TRBJ2-7; v_call: TRBV7-4; d_call: NA
cdr3_nt: TGTGCCAGCAGTGCCGGGACTAGCGGGAGGACCTACGAGCAGTACTTC; cdr3_aa: CASSAGTSGRTYEQYF; clone_size: NA; j_call: TRBJ2-7; v_call: TRBV6-1; d_call: TRBD2
cdr3_nt: TGTGCCAGCAGTCCCAGATACCAAGAGACCCAGTACTTC; cdr3_aa: CASSPRYQETQYF; clone_size: NA; j_call: TRBJ2-5; v_call: TRBV27; d_call: NA
cdr3_nt: TGTGCCAGCAGCTTGTTTCAGGGGGAAAGCAATGAGCAGTTCTTC; cdr3_aa: CASSLFQGESNEQFF; clone_size: NA; j_call: TRBJ2-1; v_call: TRBV5-4; d_call: TRBD1
cdr3_nt: TGCAGTGCCAGCTTGGACAGGGTGGCGTATTTT; cdr3_aa: CSASLDRVAYF; clone_size: NA; j_call: TRBJ2-3; v_call: TRBV20-1; d_call: TRBD1
cdr3_nt: TGTGCCAGCAGCCAGGGTCGGGGCTACAATGAGCAGTTCTTC; cdr3_aa: CASSQGRGYNEQFF; clone_size: NA; j_call: TRBJ2-1; v_call: TRBV14; d_call: NA
cdr3_nt: TGTGCCAGCAGCCCTAATACAGATACGCAGTATTTT; cdr3_aa: CASSPNTDTQYF; clone_size: NA; j_call: TRBJ2-3; v_call: TRBV7-3; d_call: NA
cdr3_nt: TGTGCCAGCGGCGGGAATTCCTGGGGCTACACCTTC; cdr3_aa: CASGGNSWGYTF; clone_size: NA; j_call: TRBJ1-2; v_call: TRBV12-3/TRBV12-4; d_call: NA
cdr3_nt: TGTGCCAGCAGCTTAAGTGGGACTAGCGGAGAGACCCAGTACTTC; cdr3_aa: CASSLSGTSGETQYF; clone_size: NA; j_call: TRBJ2-5; v_call: TRBV7-9; d_call: TRBD2
cdr3_nt: TGTGCCAGCAGTCGGGACAGATCGACCTACGAGCAGTACTTC; cdr3_aa: CASSRDRSTYEQYF; clone_size: NA; j_call: TRBJ2-7; v_call: TRBV6-5; d_call: TRBD1
cdr3_nt: TGTGCCAGTACTCTCGGACTAGCGCTGTACTTC; cdr3_aa: CASTLGLALYF; clone_size: NA; j_call: TRBJ2-7; v_call: TRBV19; d_call: TRBD2
cdr3_nt: TGTGCCAGCAGTTACTCGGACAGGGGGACCTACGAGCAGTACTTC; cdr3_aa: CASSYSDRGTYEQYF; clone_size: NA; j_call: TRBJ2-7; v_call: TRBV6-5; d_call: TRBD1
cdr3_nt: TGTGCCAGCAGCATTAGCGTCCCCAATGAGCAGTTCTTC; cdr3_aa: CASSISVPNEQFF; clone_size: NA; j_call: TRBJ2-1; v_call: TRBV7-2; d_call: NA
cdr3_nt: TGTGCCAGCAGCCCAGGGGGAGACACCCGGGAGGGTGAGCAGTTCTTC; cdr3_aa: CASSPGGDTREGEQFF; clone_size: NA; j_call: TRBJ2-1; v_call: TRBV7-2; d_call: NA